This record concerns one TCR beta chain sequence. Its antigen is not identified. These data originate in a study of cytomegalovirus exposure and HLA in healthy donors. The study's findings and limits: The authors judged a highly shared variant cluster likely a sequencing artifact.

The PCR was carried out with 60 Vbeta primers and 13 Jbeta primers. The data were produced by immunoSEQ multiplex PCR, yet TCRdb's version contains in-frame clones alone and is incomplete. Here the sample spans 150,000 to 200,000 clones, approximately 77% being singletons. Germline lookup yields CDR1 SNHLY and CDR2 FYNNEI. The length of the CDR3 is 14 residues. V shed 4 bases, J shed 5 bases, and the junction held 5 bases outside the gene matches. The specimen was PBMCs. This sequence joins TRBV2 and TRBJ1-5; 7 nucleotides line up with TRBD1. This clonotype originated in a male donor in good health and CMV-seropositive. CDR3 loop: CASSGIRGDQPQHF. The CDR3 coding sequence is TGTGCCAGCAGTGGAATCAGGGGGGATCAGCCCCAGCATTTT.